This T cell receptor (beta chain) originates from a study of tumor and adjacent non-tumor tissue in lung cancer. Study information: Patients comprised about a dozen adenocarcinoma, a couple of squamous cell carcinoma and 1 small cell lung cancer. Stage I to III disease affected 10 men and a handful of women aged about 31 to 80.

This CDR3 region has 13 residues. Germline CDR1 and CDR2: SGHAT and FQNNGV. Trimming pared 5 bases from V and 4 bases from J, leaving 11 bases between. Three rounds of nested PCR, following a modified ARM-PCR protocol, produced the TCRbeta library. Using its own MiXCR run on the multiplex PCR reads, TCRdb lists one record per CDR3 protein. Of 100,000 or so distinct CDR3 sequences in the sample, roughly 60% are singletons; the top ten hold roughly 20%. In this sample, this clonotype turned up a few times. The template was RNA from unsorted bulk tissue. Distant lung tissue was collected more than 3 cm away from the tumor edge. Donors were chemotherapy-naive, newly diagnosed lung cancer surgical patients in China, August–late 2014.

The chain joins TRBV11-2 to TRBJ2-5, with D perhaps matching TRBD2 (5 bases). This TCR came from a man aged 30-40 years with non-small cell lung cancer. The sample was distant non-tumor lung tissue. CDR3 loop: CASSIGIRETQYF. The CDR3 DNA follows: TGTGCCAGCAGCATCGGGATTCGAGAGACCCAGTACTTC.